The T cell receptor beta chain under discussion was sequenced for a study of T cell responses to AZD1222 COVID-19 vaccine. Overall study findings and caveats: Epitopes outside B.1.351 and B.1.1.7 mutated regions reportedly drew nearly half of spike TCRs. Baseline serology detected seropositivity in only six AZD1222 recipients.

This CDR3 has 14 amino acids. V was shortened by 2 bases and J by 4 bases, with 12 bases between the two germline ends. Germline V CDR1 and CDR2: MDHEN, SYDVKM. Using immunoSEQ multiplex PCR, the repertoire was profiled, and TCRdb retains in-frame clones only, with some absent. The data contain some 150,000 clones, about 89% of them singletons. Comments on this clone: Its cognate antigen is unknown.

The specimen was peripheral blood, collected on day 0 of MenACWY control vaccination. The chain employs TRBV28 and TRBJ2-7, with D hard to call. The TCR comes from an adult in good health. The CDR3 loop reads CASSLAGTDYEQYF. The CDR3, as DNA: TGTGCCAGCAGTTTAGCCGGTACAGATTACGAGCAGTACTTC.